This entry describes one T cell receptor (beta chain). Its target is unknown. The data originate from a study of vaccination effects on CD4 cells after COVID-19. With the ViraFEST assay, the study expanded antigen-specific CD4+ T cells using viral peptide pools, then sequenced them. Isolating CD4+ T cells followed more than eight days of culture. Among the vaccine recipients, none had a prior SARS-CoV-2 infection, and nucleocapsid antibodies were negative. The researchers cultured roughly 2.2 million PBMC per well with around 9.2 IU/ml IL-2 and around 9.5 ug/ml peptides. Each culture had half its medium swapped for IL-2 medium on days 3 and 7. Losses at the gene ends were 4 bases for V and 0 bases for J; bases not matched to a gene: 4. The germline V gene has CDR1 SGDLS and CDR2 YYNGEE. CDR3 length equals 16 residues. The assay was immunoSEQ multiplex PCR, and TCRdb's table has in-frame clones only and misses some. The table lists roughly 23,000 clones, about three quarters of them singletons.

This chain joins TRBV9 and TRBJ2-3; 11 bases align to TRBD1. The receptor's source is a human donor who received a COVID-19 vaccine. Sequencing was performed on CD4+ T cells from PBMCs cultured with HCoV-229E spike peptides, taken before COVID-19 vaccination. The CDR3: CASSPRDRGSTDTQYF. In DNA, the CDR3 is TGTGCCAGCAGCCCCCGGGACAGGGGGAGCACAGATACGCAGTATTTT.